The 30 T cell receptor beta chains presented below share a single source sample, sequenced in a study of blood T cell repertoires in COVID-19. The data were produced by immunoSEQ multiplex PCR, yet TCRdb's version contains in-frame clones alone and is incomplete. The profile shows under 200,000 clones, approximately 86% of them singletons. Sequencing was done on a sample of peripheral blood. The receptors originated from a man in his 70s with acute or convalescent COVID-19.

The chain has TRBV27 and TRBJ2-7; TRBD2 matches at 8 bases. Germline CDR1 MNHEY, CDR2 SMNVEV (reference sequence). The CDR3 is made up of 15 amino acids. V was pared by 1 base and J by 4 bases, with 6 bases of the junction left unmatched. The CDR3 coding sequence is TGTGCCAGCAGTTTATTCGGGAGGGCCAGTTACGAGCAGTACTTC. Its translation: CASSLFGRASYEQYF.

The V gene is TRBV3-1 (or the pseudogene TRBV3-2), the J gene TRBJ1-2; TRBD1 aligns across 12 bases. The CDR3 spans 17 residues. The V segment lost 4 bases and the J segment 5 bases; nucleotides outside the gene matches: 11. In germline, CDR1 is LGHDT, CDR2 YNNKEL (reference sequence). The CDR3 loop reads CASSLRDRGPIGYGYTF. CDR3 nucleotides: TGTGCCAGCAGCCTTCGGGACAGGGGGCCCATTGGGTATGGCTACACCTTC.

This rearrangement joins TRBV4-3 to TRBJ1-3; no clear D gene. Germline lookup yields CDR1 LGHNA and CDR2 YSLEER. The CDR3 is 13 residues long. V gave up 2 bases and J gave up 3 bases, with 5 bases separating them. The chain's CDR3 is CASSQSSGNTIYF. The DNA for the CDR3 is TGCGCCAGCAGCCAATCTAGTGGAAACACCATATATTTT.

This chain connects TRBV6-5 to TRBJ1-2, with D unresolved. The germline CDR1 and CDR2 sequences are MNHEY and SVGAGI. Trimming removed 9 bases at V and 0 bases at J, with 5 bases between. CDR3 length equals 11 residues. The CDR3 DNA follows: TGTGCCAGGGCAGCTAACTATGGCTACACCTTC. Encoded protein: CARAANYGYTF.

This chain joins TRBV7-6 and TRBJ1-1, with 8 bases aligning to TRBD1. Per germline, CDR1 SGHVS and CDR2 FNYEAQ. With V trimmed by 2 bases and J by 2 bases, 10 bases remained unmatched. This CDR3 contains 17 residues. The CDR3 protein is CASSLTTPGTGNTEAFF. As DNA, the CDR3 is TGTGCCAGCAGCTTAACCACCCCCGGGACAGGCAACACTGAAGCTTTCTTT.

The chain is built from TRBV3-1 (or the pseudogene TRBV3-2) and TRBJ2-7; possible D gene TRBD1, 6 bases. The germline V and J ends were trimmed by 2 bases and 7 bases, with 6 bases remaining between them. Germline assignment: CDR1 LGHDT and CDR2 YNNKEL (reference sequence). The CDR3 is made up of 11 amino acids. CDR3 DNA: TGTGCCAGCAGCCAAACAGGGGAGCAGTACTTC. Amino acids: CASSQTGEQYF.

The chain joins TRBV5-5 to TRBJ1-2; D is perhaps TRBD1 (6 bases). The CDR3 is 14 residues long. Germline assignment: CDR1 SGHKS and CDR2 YYEKEE (reference sequence). V dropped 0 bases and J dropped 3 bases, with 9 bases sitting between them. CDR3 protein: CASSLEDSYYGYTF. The CDR3, as DNA: TGTGCCAGCAGCTTGGAGGACAGCTACTATGGCTACACCTTC.

The V call is TRBV28, the J call TRBJ2-3, with 9 nucleotides matching TRBD2. Germline V gene lookup returns CDR1 MDHEN and CDR2 SYDVKM. The CDR3 extends over 16 amino acids. V lost 2 bases and J lost 2; bases outside the gene matches: 5. The CDR3 sequence is CASSLPSGATTDTQYF. In DNA, the CDR3 is TGTGCCAGCAGTTTACCTAGCGGGGCTACCACAGATACGCAGTATTTT.

The chain recombines TRBV28 with TRBJ2-2; 12 bases are shared with TRBD2. The CDR3 length is 15 residues. Looked up from germline, CDR1 is MDHEN and CDR2 is SYDVKM. Trimming at V came to 7 bases and at J to 2 bases, leaving 2 bases not matched to a gene. The CDR3 DNA reads as TGTGCCAGCACTAGCGGGGGGGCAAACACCGGGGAGCTGTTTTTT. Its translation is CASTSGGANTGELFF.

This sequence joins TRBV24-1 and TRBJ2-7; D perhaps matches TRBD1 (6 bases). The CDR3 is made up of 11 amino acids. Germline V lookup: CDR1 KGHDR, CDR2 SFDVKD. The V end was cut by 7 bases, the J end by 4 bases, with 7 bases between. The CDR3 DNA reads as TGTGCCACCAGAGGACAGTACGAGCAGTACTTC. The encoded protein is CATRGQYEQYF.

This chain links TRBV10-3 with TRBJ1-3, with unresolved D. Germline V gene data show CDR1 as ENHRY and CDR2 as SYGVKD. The CDR3 is 12 amino acids. Trimming shortened V by 3 bases and J by 8 bases, and 8 bases separated the two germline ends. CDR3 in DNA: TGTGCCATCAGTGAACAGAGGGACACCATATATTTT. Protein: CAISEQRDTIYF.

This clone appeared once. The chain links TRBV4-2 to TRBJ2-2; 7 bases fit TRBD1. The CDR3 spans 17 residues. Germline V CDR1 and CDR2: LGHNA, YNFKEQ. V shed 0 bases and J 0 bases; nucleotides not matched to a gene: 4. In DNA form, the CDR3 reads TGTGCCAGCAGCCAAGAACCACAGGGGTCGAACACCGGGGAGCTGTTTTTT. It translates to CASSQEPQGSNTGELFF.

The chain uses TRBV18 and TRBJ2-2; tentative D call: TRBD1 (5 bases). The CDR3 covers 15 residues. Germline-derived CDR1 and CDR2 are KGHSH and LQKENI. V lost 2 bases and J lost 8, with 15 bases in between. CDR3 residues: CASSPWQGSMGELFF. In DNA, the CDR3 is TGTGCCAGCTCACCATGGCAGGGATCAATGGGGGAGCTGTTTTTT. The variable domain in full, completed from reference TRBV18 and TRBJ2-2, reads NAGVMQNPRHLVRRRGQEARLRCSPMKGHSHVYWYRQLPEEGLKFMVYLQKENIIDESGMPKERFSAEFPKEGPSILRIQQVVRGDSAAYFCASSPWQGSMGELFFGEGSRLTVL.

V usage is TRBV2 and J usage is TRBJ2-2; 7 nucleotides match TRBD2. The CDR3 totals 14 residues. V dropped 4 bases and J dropped 4; count of bases not matched to a gene: 3. In germline, CDR1 is SNHLY, CDR2 FYNNEI. The CDR3 sequence is CASSVREGTGELFF. Written as DNA, the CDR3 is TGTGCCAGCAGTGTTAGGGAGGGCACCGGGGAGCTGTTTTTT.

This chain uses TRBV7-9 with TRBJ2-1, with TRBD2 matching over 12 bases. After removal of 5 bases from V and 0 bases from J, the junction contained 8 bases not matched to a gene. Germline V CDR1 and CDR2: SEHNR, FQNEAQ (reference sequence). This CDR3 spans 18 amino acids. CDR3 nucleotide sequence: TGTGCCAGCAGCCCGGGGACTAGCGGGCTTAGCTCCTACAATGAGCAGTTCTTC. Translated, it gives CASSPGTSGLSSYNEQFF. The whole variable domain, filled in from reference TRBV7-9 and TRBJ2-1, reads DTGVSQNPRHKITKRGQNVTFRCDPISEHNRLYWYRQTLGQGPEFLTYFQNEAQLEKSRLLSDRFSAERPKGSFSTLEIQRTEQGDSAMYLCASSPGTSGLSSYNEQFFGPGTRLTVL.

The rearrangement joins TRBV27 to TRBJ2-2; TRBD2 matches 7 bases. The CDR3 sequence is 16 residues long. V shed 4 bases and J 1 base; nucleotides not matched to a gene: 6. Germline CDR1 and CDR2: MNHEY and SMNVEV (reference sequence). CDR3 nucleotide sequence: TGTGCCAGCAGTTGGGAGGGGATAATGAACACCGGGGAGCTGTTTTTT. Protein: CASSWEGIMNTGELFF.

This clone was seen a few times. The chain joins TRBV30 to TRBJ1-4; 8 bases are a match to TRBD1. Germline V gene data show CDR1 as GTSNPN and CDR2 as SVGIG (reference sequence). The CDR3 is 14 residues long. The V gene end was trimmed by 3 bases and the J gene end by 8 bases; junction bases not matched to a gene: 8. CDR3 in amino acids: CAWRNAGGGEKLFF. In DNA, the CDR3 is TGTGCCTGGAGAAACGCAGGGGGCGGCGAAAAACTGTTTTTT. Full variable domain (remainder filled in from reference TRBV30 and TRBJ1-4): SQTIHQWPATLVQPVGSPLSLECTVEGTSNPNLYWYRQAAGRGLQLLFYSVGIGQISSEVPQNLSASRPQDRQFILSSKKLLLSDSGFYLCAWRNAGGGEKLFFGSGTQLSVL.

The chain is built from TRBV10-3 and TRBJ2-2; the D gene is possibly TRBD2 (7 bases). The germline gives CDR1 ENHRY, CDR2 SYGVKD. The length of the CDR3 is 17 residues. With 4 bases removed from V and 1 base from J, the gap between germline ends came to 16 bases. The DNA for the CDR3 is TGTGCCATCAGTGTCAAGGGGGGGGACCTGAACACCGGGGAGCTGTTTTTT. Translation: CAISVKGGDLNTGELFF.

In the case of this clone: The junction shows a germline mismatch at one end, possibly a read error. The chain combines TRBV7-7 with TRBJ2-3; maybe TRBD2 (5 bases). The germline gives CDR1 SSHAT, CDR2 FNYEAQ (reference sequence). This CDR3 has 15 amino acids. CDR3 DNA: TGTGCTAGCAGCAATCTAGCATCCGCGGCAGATACGCAGTATTTT. Translation gives CASSNLASAADTQYF.

V gene TRBV28 combines with J gene TRBJ1-2; D is unclear. The CDR3 is made up of 14 amino acids. V lost 3 bases, J lost 4 bases, and 12 bases lay in between. Germline CDR1 MDHEN, CDR2 SYDVKM. The CDR3, as DNA: TGTGCCAGCAGTTTGGGCAGGCCATTCTATGGCTACACCTTC. Protein: CASSLGRPFYGYTF.

The CDR3 DNA reads as TGTGCCAGCAGCCAAGTCATACAAGGGGACACTGAAGCTTTCTTT. Translation: CASSQVIQGDTEAFF. The chain recombines TRBV3-1 (or the pseudogene TRBV3-2) with TRBJ1-1, with D maybe TRBD1 (5 bases). With 1 base removed from V and 3 bases from J, the gap between germline ends came to 12 bases. The CDR3 runs 15 residues. The germline V gene has CDR1 LGHDT and CDR2 YNNKEL (reference sequence).

The chain combines TRBV6-5 with TRBJ1-2; D ambiguous. The CDR3 has 13 amino acids. V lost 4 bases, J lost 0 bases, and 6 bases lay in between. In germline, CDR1 is MNHEY, CDR2 SVGAGI. The CDR3 region has the DNA TGTGCCAGCAGTTGGGCAGCTAACTATGGCTACACCTTC. This sequence encodes CASSWAANYGYTF.

This sequence joins TRBV4-3 and TRBJ1-2; a possible D gene is TRBD1 (6 bases). Germline V gene data show CDR1 as LGHNA and CDR2 as YSLEER. Trimming cost V 1 base and J 5 bases, with 11 bases left between them. This CDR3 has 14 residues. The CDR3 sequence is CASSQVTGTYGYTF. CDR3 sequence (DNA): TGCGCCAGCAGCCAAGTAACAGGGACGTATGGCTACACCTTC.

This clone came up once. The DNA is left out, because the CDR3 cannot be placed on it with certainty; the CDR3 is given as TCRdb lists it. The rearrangement joins TRBV7-2 to TRBJ2-3; no DNA check was done on the table's D call, TRBD2. The CDR3 adds up to 15 amino acids, both ends counted. Germline V gene sequence: CDR1 SGHTA, CDR2 FQGNSA. CDR3 residues: CASSFGAGRGDTQYF.

This clone was seen a few times. This rearrangement joins TRBV7-9 to TRBJ1-3; TRBD1 matches at 8 bases. Germline V lookup: CDR1 SEHNR, CDR2 FQNEAQ (reference sequence). This CDR3 spans 16 amino acids. With 3 bases clipped from V and 3 bases from J, the junction kept 7 bases outside the gene matches. For the CDR3, the DNA is TGTGCCAGCAGCTTCCCGGGACAGGAGAGTGGAAACACCATATATTTT. This gives the protein CASSFPGQESGNTIYF. The full variable domain, rest sourced from reference TRBV7-9 and TRBJ1-3, is DTGVSQNPRHKITKRGQNVTFRCDPISEHNRLYWYRQTLGQGPEFLTYFQNEAQLEKSRLLSDRFSAERPKGSFSTLEIQRTEQGDSAMYLCASSFPGQESGNTIYFGEGSWLTVV.

The rearrangement links TRBV27 to TRBJ1-5, with 7 bases aligning to TRBD1. From germline, CDR1 is MNHEY and CDR2 SMNVEV (reference sequence). The V gene end was trimmed by 5 bases and the J gene end by 3 bases; junction bases not matched to a gene: 7. The CDR3 consists of 15 residues. The DNA of the CDR3 is TGTGCCAGCAGTCCGCGGACAGGCGACAATCAGCCCCAGCATTTT. Amino acid sequence: CASSPRTGDNQPQHF.

The chain is built from TRBV2 and TRBJ1-2; D unclear. Looked up from germline, CDR1 is SNHLY and CDR2 is FYNNEI. Trimming pared 2 bases from V and 8 bases from J, leaving 12 bases between. The CDR3 is 13 residues long. The CDR3 reads CASSESEVRGYTF. CDR3 in DNA: TGTGCCAGCAGTGAATCGGAGGTTAGGGGCTACACCTTC.

This clone was picked up one time. The CDR3 DNA sequence: TGTGCCAGCAGACAGACAGGGGTGGAGGCTTTCTTT. Translating gives CASRQTGVEAFF. This sequence joins TRBV6-5 and TRBJ1-1, with TRBD1 matching 8 bases. This CDR3 region has 12 residues. V shed 6 bases and J 11 bases; nucleotides not matched to a gene: 8. Germline CDR1 is MNHEY and CDR2 is SVGAGI.

The chain is built from TRBV9 and TRBJ1-6; D might be TRBD1 (5 bases). This CDR3 is built from 12 residues. Trimming shortened V by 5 bases and J by 6 bases, and 6 bases separated the two germline ends. Germline lookup yields CDR1 SGDLS and CDR2 YYNGEE. CDR3: CASRQGNSPLHF. The CDR3 nucleotides read TGTGCCAGCAGGCAGGGTAATTCACCCCTCCACTTT. Looking up the rest from reference TRBV9 and TRBJ1-6 gives the full variable domain: DSGVTQTPKHLITATGQRVTLRCSPRSGDLSVYWYQQSLDQGLQFLIQYYNGEERAKGNILERFSAQQFPDLHSELNLSSLELGDSALYFCASRQGNSPLHFGNGTRLTVT.

The chain uses TRBV5-1 and TRBJ1-6; TRBD1 matches at 9 bases. The CDR3 totals 17 residues. Germline values: CDR1 SGHRS, CDR2 YFSETQ. J gave up 1 base and V 2 bases, and 4 bases lay outside the gene matches. In nucleotides, the CDR3 is TGCGCCAGCAGCTTCGTGACAGGGGGTTCCTATAATTCACCCCTCCACTTT. This translates into CASSFVTGGSYNSPLHF.